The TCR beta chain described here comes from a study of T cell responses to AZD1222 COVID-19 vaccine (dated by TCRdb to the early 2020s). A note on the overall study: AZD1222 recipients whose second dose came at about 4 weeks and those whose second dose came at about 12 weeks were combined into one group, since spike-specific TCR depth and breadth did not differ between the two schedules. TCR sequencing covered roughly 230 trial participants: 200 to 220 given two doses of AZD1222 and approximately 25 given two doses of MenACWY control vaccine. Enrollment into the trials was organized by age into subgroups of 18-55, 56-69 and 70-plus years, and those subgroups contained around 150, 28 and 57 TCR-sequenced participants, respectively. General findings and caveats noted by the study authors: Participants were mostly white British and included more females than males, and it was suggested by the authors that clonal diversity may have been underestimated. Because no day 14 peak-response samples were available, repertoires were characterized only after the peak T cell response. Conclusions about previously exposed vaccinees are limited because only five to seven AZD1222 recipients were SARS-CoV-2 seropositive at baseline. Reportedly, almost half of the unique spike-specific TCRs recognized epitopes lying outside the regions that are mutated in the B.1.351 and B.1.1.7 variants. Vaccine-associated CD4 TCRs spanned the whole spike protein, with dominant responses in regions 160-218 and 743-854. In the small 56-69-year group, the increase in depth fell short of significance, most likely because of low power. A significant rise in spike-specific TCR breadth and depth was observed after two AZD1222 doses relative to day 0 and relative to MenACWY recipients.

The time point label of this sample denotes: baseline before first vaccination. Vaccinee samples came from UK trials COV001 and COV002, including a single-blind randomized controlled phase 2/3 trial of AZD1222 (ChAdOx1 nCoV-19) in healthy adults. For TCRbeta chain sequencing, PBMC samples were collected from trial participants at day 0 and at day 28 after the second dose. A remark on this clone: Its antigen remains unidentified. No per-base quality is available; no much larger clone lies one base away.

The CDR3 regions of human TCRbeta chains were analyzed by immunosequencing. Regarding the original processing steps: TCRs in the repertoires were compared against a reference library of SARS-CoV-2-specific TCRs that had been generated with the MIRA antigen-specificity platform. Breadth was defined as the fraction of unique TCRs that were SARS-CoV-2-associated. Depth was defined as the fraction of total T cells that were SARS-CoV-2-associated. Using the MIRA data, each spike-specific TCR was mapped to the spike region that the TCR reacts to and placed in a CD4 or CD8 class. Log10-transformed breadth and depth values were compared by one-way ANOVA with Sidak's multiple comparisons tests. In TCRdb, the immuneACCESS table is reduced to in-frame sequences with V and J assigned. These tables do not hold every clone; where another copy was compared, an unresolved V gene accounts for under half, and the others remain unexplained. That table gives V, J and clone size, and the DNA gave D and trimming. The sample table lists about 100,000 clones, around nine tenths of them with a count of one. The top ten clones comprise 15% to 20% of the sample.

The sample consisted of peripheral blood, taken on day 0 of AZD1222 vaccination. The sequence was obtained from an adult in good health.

The sequenced DNA: TGTGCCAGCAGCTTAGGTTTAAGGAGGGCAGCTATGAACACTGAAGCTTTCTTT. The encoded protein is CASSLGLRRAAMNTEAFF. The chain is encoded by TRBV11-3 joined to TRBJ1-1; no confident D gene assignment can be made. The CDR3 measures 18 amino acids from cysteine to phenylalanine. Kept here is only the CDR3 DNA, which spans 54 bases and is read in frame from base 1. CDR1 SGHNT and CDR2 YENEEA are derived from the germline V gene. The trim is 1 base for V and 0 bases for J, with a gap of 18 bases between the germline ends.